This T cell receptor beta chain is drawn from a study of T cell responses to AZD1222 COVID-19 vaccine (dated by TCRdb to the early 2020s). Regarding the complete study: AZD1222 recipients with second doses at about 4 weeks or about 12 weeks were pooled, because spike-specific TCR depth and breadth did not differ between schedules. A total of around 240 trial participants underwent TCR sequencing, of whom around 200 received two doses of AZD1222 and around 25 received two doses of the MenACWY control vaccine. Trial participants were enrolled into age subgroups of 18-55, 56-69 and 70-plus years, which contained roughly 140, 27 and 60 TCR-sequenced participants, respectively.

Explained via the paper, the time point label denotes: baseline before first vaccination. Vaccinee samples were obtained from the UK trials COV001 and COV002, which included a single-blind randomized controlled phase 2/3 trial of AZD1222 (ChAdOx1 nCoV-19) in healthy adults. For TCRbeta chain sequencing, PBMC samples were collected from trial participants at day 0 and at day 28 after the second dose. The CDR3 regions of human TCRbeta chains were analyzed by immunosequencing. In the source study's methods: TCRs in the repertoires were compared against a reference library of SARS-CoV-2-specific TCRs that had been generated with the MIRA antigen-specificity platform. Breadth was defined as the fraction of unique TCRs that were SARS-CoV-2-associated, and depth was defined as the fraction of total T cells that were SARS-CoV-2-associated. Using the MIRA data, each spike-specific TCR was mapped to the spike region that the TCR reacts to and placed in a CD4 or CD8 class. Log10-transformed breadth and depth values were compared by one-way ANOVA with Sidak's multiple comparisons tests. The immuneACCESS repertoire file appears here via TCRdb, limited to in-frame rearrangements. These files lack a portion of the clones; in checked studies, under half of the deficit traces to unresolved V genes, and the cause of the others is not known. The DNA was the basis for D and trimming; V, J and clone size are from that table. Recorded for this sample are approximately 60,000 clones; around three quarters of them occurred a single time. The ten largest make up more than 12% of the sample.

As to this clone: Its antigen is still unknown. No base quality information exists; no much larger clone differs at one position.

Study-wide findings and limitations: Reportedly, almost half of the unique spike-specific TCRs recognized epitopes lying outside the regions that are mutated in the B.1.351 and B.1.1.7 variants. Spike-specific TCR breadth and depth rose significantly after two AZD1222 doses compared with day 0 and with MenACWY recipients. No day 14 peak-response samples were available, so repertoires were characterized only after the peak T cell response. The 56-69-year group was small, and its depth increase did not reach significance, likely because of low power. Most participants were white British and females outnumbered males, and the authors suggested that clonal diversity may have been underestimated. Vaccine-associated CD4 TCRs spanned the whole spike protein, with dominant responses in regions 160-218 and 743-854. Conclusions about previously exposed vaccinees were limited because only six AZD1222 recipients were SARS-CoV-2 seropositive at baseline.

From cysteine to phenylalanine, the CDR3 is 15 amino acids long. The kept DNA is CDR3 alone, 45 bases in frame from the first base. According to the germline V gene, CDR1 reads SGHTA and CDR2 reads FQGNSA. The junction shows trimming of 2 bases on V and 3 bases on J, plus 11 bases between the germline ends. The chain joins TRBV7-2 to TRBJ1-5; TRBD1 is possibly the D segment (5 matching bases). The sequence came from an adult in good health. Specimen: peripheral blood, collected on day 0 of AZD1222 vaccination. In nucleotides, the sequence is TGTGCCAGCAGCTTATACGACAGCATCAATCAGCCCCAGCATTTT. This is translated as CASSLYDSINQPQHF.